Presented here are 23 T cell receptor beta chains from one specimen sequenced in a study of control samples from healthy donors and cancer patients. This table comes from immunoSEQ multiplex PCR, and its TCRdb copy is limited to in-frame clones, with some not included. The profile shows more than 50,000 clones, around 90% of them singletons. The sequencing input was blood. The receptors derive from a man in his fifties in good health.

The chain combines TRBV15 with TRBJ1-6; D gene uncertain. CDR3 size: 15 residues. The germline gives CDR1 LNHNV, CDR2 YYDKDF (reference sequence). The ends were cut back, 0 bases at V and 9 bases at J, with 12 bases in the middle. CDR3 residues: CATSRERAIGSPLHF. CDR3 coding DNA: TGTGCCACCAGCAGAGAAAGGGCCATCGGTTCACCCCTCCACTTT.

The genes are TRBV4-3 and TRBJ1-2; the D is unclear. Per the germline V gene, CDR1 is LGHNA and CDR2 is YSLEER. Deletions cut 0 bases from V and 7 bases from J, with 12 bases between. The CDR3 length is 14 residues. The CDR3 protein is CASSQDPGIGGYTF. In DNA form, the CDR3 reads TGCGCCAGCAGCCAAGATCCGGGGATAGGTGGCTACACCTTC.

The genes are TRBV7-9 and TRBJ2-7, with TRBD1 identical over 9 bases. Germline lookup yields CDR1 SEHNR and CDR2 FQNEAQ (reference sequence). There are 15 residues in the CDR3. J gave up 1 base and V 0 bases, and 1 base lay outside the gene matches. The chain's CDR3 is CASSLAGTGSYEQYF. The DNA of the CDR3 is TGTGCCAGCAGCTTAGCCGGGACAGGGTCCTACGAGCAGTACTTC.

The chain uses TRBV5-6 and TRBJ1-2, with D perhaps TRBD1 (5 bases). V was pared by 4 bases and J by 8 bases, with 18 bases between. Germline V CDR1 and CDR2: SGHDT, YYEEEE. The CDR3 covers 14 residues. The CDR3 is CASSRGRPPTGYTF. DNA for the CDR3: TGTGCCAGCAGCCGGGGACGGCCGCCTACGGGCTACACCTTC.

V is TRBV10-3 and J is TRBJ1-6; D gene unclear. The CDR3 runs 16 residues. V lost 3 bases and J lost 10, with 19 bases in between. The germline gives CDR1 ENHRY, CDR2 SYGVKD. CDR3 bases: TGTGCCATCAGTGACTCGACACTGGCAGAAGGATCACCCCTCCACTTT. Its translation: CAISDSTLAEGSPLHF.

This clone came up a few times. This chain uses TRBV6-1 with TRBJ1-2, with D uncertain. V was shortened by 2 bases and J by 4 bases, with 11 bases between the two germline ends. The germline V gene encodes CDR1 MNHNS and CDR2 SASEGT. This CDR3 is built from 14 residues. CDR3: CASSEQHSAYGYTF. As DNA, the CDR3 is TGTGCCAGCAGTGAACAGCACAGCGCCTATGGCTACACCTTC.

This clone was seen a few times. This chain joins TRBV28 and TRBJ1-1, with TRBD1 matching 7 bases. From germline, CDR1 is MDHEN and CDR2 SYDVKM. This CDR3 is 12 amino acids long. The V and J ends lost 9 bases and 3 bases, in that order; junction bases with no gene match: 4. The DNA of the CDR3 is TGTGCCAGTTCCAGGGGGGACACTGAAGCTTTCTTT. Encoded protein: CASSRGDTEAFF.

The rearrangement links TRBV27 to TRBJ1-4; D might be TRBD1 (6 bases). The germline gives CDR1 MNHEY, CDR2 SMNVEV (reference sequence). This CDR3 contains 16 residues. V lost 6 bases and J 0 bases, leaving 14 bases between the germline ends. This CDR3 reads CASSRTGPTTNEKLFF. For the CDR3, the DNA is TGTGCCAGCAGCCGTACAGGGCCCACAACTAATGAAAAACTGTTTTTT.

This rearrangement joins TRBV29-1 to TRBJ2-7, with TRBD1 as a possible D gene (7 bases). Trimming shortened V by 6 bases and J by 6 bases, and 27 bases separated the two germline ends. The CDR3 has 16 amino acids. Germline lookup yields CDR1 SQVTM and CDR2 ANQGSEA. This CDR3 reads CSVVGAEQGSGSEQYF. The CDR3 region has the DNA TGCAGCGTGGTGGGGGCGGAACAGGGGTCCGGGAGCGAGCAGTACTTC.

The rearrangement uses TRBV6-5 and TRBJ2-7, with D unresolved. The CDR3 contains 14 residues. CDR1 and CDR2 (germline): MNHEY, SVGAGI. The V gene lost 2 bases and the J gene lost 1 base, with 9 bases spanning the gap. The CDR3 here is CASSYAAGSYEQYF. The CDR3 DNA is TGTGCCAGCAGTTACGCGGCAGGATCCTACGAGCAGTACTTC.

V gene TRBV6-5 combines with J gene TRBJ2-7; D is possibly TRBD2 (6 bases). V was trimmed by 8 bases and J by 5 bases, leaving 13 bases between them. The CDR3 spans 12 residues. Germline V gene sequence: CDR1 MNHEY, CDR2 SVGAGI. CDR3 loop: CASLPGVNEQYF. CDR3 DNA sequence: TGTGCCAGCCTACCGGGAGTGAACGAGCAGTACTTC.

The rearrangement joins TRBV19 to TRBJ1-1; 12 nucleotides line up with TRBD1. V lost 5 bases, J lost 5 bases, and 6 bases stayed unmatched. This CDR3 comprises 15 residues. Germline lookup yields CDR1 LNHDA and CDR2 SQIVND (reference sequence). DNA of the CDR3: TGTGCCAGTAGTTTTGGGACAGGGGGCGCGACTGAAGCTTTCTTT. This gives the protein CASSFGTGGATEAFF.

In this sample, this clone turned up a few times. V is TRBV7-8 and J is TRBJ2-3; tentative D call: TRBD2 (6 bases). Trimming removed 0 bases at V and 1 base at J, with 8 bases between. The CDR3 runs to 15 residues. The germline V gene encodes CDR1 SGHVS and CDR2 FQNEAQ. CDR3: CASSLASGRTDTQYF. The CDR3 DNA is TGTGCCAGCAGCTTAGCTAGCGGCCGCACAGATACGCAGTATTTT.

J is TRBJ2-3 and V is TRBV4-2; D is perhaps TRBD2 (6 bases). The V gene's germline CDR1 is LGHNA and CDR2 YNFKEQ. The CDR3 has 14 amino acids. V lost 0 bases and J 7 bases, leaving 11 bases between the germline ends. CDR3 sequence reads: CASSQDPGENTQYF. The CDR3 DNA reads TGTGCCAGCAGCCAAGATCCGGGAGAGAATACGCAGTATTTT.

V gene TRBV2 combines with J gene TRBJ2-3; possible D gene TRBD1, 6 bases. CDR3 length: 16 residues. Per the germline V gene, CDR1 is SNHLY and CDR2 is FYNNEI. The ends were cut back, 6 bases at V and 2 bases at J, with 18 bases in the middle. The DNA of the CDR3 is TGTGCCAGCAGGGTCGGGACACACGGGGCCACAGATACGCAGTATTTT. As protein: CASRVGTHGATDTQYF.

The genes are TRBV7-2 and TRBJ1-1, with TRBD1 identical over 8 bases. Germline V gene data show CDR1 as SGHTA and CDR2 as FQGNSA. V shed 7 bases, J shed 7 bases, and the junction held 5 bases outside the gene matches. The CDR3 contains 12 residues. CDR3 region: CASNRQGNEAFF. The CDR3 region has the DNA TGTGCCAGCAACCGACAGGGGAATGAAGCTTTCTTT.

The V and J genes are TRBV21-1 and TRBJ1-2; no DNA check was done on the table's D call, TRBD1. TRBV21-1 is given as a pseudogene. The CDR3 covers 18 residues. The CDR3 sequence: CASNKSPADHRPNYGYTF. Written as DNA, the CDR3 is TGTGCCAGCAACAAGTCACCAGCAGATCACAGGCCTAACTATGGCTACACCTTC.

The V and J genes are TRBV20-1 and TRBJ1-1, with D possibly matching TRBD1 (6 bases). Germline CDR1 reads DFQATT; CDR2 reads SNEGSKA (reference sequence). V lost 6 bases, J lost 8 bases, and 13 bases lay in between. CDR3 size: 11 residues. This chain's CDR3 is CSASRRGEAFF. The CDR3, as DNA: TGCAGTGCCAGTCGCAGGGGAGAAGCTTTCTTT.

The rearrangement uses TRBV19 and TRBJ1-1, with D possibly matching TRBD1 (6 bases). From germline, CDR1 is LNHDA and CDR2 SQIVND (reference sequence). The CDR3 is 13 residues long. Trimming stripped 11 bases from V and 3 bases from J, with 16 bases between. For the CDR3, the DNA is TGTGCCTGCAGGACAGCTTCTTACACTGAAGCTTTCTTT. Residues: CACRTASYTEAFF.

CDR3 loop: CASSLDGTEAFF. The CDR3 nucleotides read TGTGCCAGCAGCCTCGACGGGACTGAAGCTTTCTTT. The chain employs TRBV5-4 and TRBJ1-1, with D unclear. Trimming left V 4 bases short and J 5 bases short, with 9 bases between. The CDR3 is 12 amino acids. Germline-derived CDR1 and CDR2 are SGHNT and YYREEE (reference sequence).

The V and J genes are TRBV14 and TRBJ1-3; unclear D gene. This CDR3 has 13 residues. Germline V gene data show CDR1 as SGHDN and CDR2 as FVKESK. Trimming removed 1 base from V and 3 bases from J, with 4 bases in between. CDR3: CASSQVLGNTIYF. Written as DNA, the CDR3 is TGTGCCAGCAGCCAAGTACTTGGAAACACCATATATTTT.

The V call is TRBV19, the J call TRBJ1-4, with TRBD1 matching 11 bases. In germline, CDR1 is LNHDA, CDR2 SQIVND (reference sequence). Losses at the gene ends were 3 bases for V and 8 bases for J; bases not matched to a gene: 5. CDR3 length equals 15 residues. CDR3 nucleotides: TGTGCCAGTAGTATGCCCGGGACAGGGGGAGAAAAACTGTTTTTT. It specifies CASSMPGTGGEKLFF. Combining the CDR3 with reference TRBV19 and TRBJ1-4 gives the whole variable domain DGGITQSPKYLFRKEGQNVTLSCEQNLNHDAMYWYRQDPGQGLRLIYYSQIVNDFQKGDIAEGYSVSREKKESFPLTVTSAQKNPTAFYLCASSMPGTGGEKLFFGSGTQLSVL.

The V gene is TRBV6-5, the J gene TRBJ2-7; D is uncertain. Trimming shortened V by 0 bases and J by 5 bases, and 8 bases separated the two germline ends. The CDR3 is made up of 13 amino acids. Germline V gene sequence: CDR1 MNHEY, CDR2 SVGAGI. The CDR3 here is CASSYSQVNEQYF. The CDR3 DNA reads TGTGCCAGCAGTTACTCCCAGGTGAACGAGCAGTACTTC.